This T cell receptor beta chain was sequenced in a study of blood T cells in healthy people across ages. Through a sample-barcoded 5' primer and a J-beta primer mix, a second PCR was run for about 6 to 11 cycles. MiXCR, run by TCRdb on the 5' RACE reads, gives a single entry per CDR3 protein. The sample contains 1.5 million to 2 million distinct CDR3 sequences, about 35% of which appear only once. This clonotype has only a few counts. Its antigen is unidentified. Approximately 10 milliliters was the volume of peripheral blood drawn from each donor. The study's findings and limits: Diversity figures based on one million T cells were deemed too low.

The receptor was isolated from a woman aged 25 to 39 in good health. Specimen: blood.

CDR3 coding DNA: TGTGCCAGCAGCCAACGCTCCGGGACAGGGGGCGTCAACTATGGCTACACCTTC. This codes for CASSQRSGTGGVNYGYTF. This chain uses TRBV14 with TRBJ1-2; 12 nucleotides match TRBD1. V lost 2 bases and J lost 2; bases outside the gene matches: 9. CDR3 length: 18 residues. Per the germline V gene, CDR1 is SGHDN and CDR2 is FVKESK.